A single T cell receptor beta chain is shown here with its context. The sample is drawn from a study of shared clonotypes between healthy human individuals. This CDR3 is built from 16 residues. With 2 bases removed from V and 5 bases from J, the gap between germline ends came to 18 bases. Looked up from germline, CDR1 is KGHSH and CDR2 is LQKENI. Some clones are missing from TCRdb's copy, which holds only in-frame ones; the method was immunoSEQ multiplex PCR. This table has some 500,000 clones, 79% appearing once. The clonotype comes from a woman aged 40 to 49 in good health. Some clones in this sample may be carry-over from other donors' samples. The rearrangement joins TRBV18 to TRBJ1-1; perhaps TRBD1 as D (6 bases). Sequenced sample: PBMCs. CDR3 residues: CASSPDLWQGNTEAFF. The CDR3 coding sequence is TGTGCCAGCTCACCAGATCTTTGGCAGGGGAATACTGAAGCTTTCTTT.